The 5 T cell receptor beta chains listed next were all sequenced from one sample in a study of OX40 agonist ivuxolimab in advanced cancers. Library generation was performed with the immunoSEQ multiplex PCR assay. Not all clones reach the TCRdb copy of this immuneACCESS table, which keeps in-frame sequences only. Checked studies attribute under half of the gap to unresolved V genes and leave the rest unexplained. This sample has tens of thousands of clones in its table, and around 84% of those were observed once. The ten largest account for 1.1% of the sample. The material sequenced was CD4+ or CD8+ T cells sorted from blood, taken in a trial of the OX40 agonist ivuxolimab. Receptors originate from an adult with an advanced solid tumor such as melanoma, head and neck, liver or kidney cancer.

This clone is a singleton in its sample. This chain links TRBV28 with TRBJ2-7, with 10 bases that match TRBD1. The ends lost 6 bases at V and 3 bases at J; junction bases unmatched: 2. The CDR3 totals 13 residues. Germline V gives CDR1 MDHEN, CDR2 SYDVKM. The CDR3 nucleotides read TGTGCCAGCAGGGGACAGGGGTACTACGAGCAGTACTTC. As protein: CASRGQGYYEQYF.

Only a few counts were recorded for this clone. V gene TRBV14 combines with J gene TRBJ1-2; possibly TRBD1 for D (5 bases). The germline CDR1 and CDR2 sequences are SGHDN and FVKESK. The CDR3 runs 13 residues. V was clipped by 4 bases and J by 3 bases, with 9 bases between them. The CDR3 DNA sequence: TGTGCCAGCAGCCCAGGGCTGGACTATGGCTACACCTTC. This encodes CASSPGLDYGYTF.

J is TRBJ2-1 and V is TRBV5-4; 8 bases fit TRBD2. Trimming removed 4 bases from V and 5 bases from J; junction bases left unmatched: 8. CDR1 and CDR2 from the germline V gene are SGHNT and YYREEE (reference sequence). The CDR3 is made up of 15 amino acids. The DNA for the CDR3 is TGTGCCAGCAGCCAGGGACTAGTTGGGGACAATGAGCAGTTCTTC. As protein: CASSQGLVGDNEQFF.

CDR3: CASSGGLSNQPQHF. In nucleotides, the CDR3 is TGTGCCAGCAGCGGCGGACTTAGCAATCAGCCCCAGCATTTT. The rearrangement joins TRBV5-6 to TRBJ1-5; no reliable D call. The CDR3 runs to 14 residues. Trimming took 4 bases from V and 0 from J, leaving 8 bases between them. From germline, CDR1 is SGHDT and CDR2 YYEEEE.

The J gene is TRBJ2-7, the V gene TRBV5-1; D unresolved. CDR3 length: 13 amino acids. Trimming shortened V by 2 bases and J by 3 bases, and 9 bases separated the two germline ends. CDR1 is SGHRS, CDR2 YFSETQ, per germline. The CDR3 sequence is CASSFNRVYEQYF. The CDR3 DNA sequence: TGCGCCAGCAGCTTTAACAGAGTCTACGAGCAGTACTTC.